This record concerns one TCR beta chain sequence. This table comes from immunoSEQ multiplex PCR, and its TCRdb copy is limited to in-frame clones, with some not included. This sample has roughly 23,000 clones; approximately 80% occur once, and the top ten carry 35% to 45%. The sample belongs to a study of OX40 agonist ivuxolimab in advanced cancers. The origin of this receptor is an adult with an advanced solid tumor such as melanoma, head and neck, liver or kidney cancer. The sample here was CD4+ or CD8+ T cells sorted from blood, taken in a trial of the OX40 agonist ivuxolimab.

This chain's CDR3 is CASSLEGARGANVLTF. CDR3 nucleotides: TGCGCCAGCAGCTTGGAAGGGGCGCGGGGGGCCAACGTCCTGACTTTC. The chain has TRBV5-1 and TRBJ2-6; tentative D call: TRBD1 (5 bases). The CDR3 consists of 16 residues. With 0 bases removed from V and 4 bases from J, the gap between germline ends came to 11 bases. Germline assignment: CDR1 SGHRS and CDR2 YFSETQ.